A single sample is the source of the 5 T cell receptor beta chains below, sequenced in a study of yellow fever vaccine responses in identical twins. TCRdb processed the RT-PCR reads anew with MiXCR; each CDR3 protein has one entry. The top ten hold roughly 40% of the sample, which has about 550 distinct CDR3 sequences, over 65% seen once. The sample here was T cells from blood (PBMCs), unsorted or a sorted subset (not recorded which), taken before or after yellow fever vaccination (not recorded which). Source of these receptors: a female donor who received the yellow fever vaccine.

The chain employs TRBV6-2 or TRBV6-3 and TRBJ2-7; unclear D gene. Germline loops: CDR1 MNHEY, CDR2 SVGEGT. This CDR3 has 12 residues. Trimming took off 2 bases at V and 5 bases at J, with 7 bases between the two ends. Here the CDR3 DNA reads TGTGCCAGCAGTTACGAAGGCCACGAGCAGTACTTC. Its translation is CASSYEGHEQYF.

The chain links TRBV4-1 to TRBJ1-6, with D possibly being TRBD1 (5 bases). The CDR3 is made up of 15 amino acids. Trimming cost V 5 bases and J 3 bases, with 11 bases left between them. Germline values: CDR1 MGHRA, CDR2 YSYEKL. The CDR3 DNA sequence: TGCGCCAGCAGCTTTCGACAGCACTATAATTCACCCCTCCACTTT. Translated: CASSFRQHYNSPLHF.

The rearrangement joins TRBV9 to TRBJ1-1; tentatively, D is TRBD1 (5 bases). The V and J ends lost 3 bases and 7 bases respectively, with 19 bases between them. Germline CDR1 and CDR2: SGDLS and YYNGEE. CDR3 length: 15 amino acids. The CDR3 here is CASSAALGEPLEAFF. The CDR3 DNA is TGTGCCAGCAGCGCCGCACTGGGGGAACCGCTTGAAGCTTTCTTT.

This clonotype was detected only once. J is TRBJ2-3 and V is TRBV3-1; no clear D gene. The germline V gene encodes CDR1 LGHDT and CDR2 YNNKEL (reference sequence). V was clipped by 4 bases and J by 5 bases, with 13 bases between them. The CDR3 loop spans 14 amino acids. In DNA form, the CDR3 reads TGTGCCAGCAGCCCTAACTCGGAGATAGATACGCAGTATTTT. This encodes CASSPNSEIDTQYF.

For the CDR3, the DNA is TGCAGTGCTCAATCCAGGGGAAAAGCGGGCCAGCCCCAGCATTTT. Its protein is CSAQSRGKAGQPQHF. J is TRBJ1-5 and V is TRBV20-1, with a tentative D call TRBD1 (6 bases). Germline V gene lookup returns CDR1 DFQATT and CDR2 SNEGSKA (reference sequence). Trimming shortened V by 5 bases and J by 7 bases, and 21 bases separated the two germline ends. This CDR3 region has 15 residues.